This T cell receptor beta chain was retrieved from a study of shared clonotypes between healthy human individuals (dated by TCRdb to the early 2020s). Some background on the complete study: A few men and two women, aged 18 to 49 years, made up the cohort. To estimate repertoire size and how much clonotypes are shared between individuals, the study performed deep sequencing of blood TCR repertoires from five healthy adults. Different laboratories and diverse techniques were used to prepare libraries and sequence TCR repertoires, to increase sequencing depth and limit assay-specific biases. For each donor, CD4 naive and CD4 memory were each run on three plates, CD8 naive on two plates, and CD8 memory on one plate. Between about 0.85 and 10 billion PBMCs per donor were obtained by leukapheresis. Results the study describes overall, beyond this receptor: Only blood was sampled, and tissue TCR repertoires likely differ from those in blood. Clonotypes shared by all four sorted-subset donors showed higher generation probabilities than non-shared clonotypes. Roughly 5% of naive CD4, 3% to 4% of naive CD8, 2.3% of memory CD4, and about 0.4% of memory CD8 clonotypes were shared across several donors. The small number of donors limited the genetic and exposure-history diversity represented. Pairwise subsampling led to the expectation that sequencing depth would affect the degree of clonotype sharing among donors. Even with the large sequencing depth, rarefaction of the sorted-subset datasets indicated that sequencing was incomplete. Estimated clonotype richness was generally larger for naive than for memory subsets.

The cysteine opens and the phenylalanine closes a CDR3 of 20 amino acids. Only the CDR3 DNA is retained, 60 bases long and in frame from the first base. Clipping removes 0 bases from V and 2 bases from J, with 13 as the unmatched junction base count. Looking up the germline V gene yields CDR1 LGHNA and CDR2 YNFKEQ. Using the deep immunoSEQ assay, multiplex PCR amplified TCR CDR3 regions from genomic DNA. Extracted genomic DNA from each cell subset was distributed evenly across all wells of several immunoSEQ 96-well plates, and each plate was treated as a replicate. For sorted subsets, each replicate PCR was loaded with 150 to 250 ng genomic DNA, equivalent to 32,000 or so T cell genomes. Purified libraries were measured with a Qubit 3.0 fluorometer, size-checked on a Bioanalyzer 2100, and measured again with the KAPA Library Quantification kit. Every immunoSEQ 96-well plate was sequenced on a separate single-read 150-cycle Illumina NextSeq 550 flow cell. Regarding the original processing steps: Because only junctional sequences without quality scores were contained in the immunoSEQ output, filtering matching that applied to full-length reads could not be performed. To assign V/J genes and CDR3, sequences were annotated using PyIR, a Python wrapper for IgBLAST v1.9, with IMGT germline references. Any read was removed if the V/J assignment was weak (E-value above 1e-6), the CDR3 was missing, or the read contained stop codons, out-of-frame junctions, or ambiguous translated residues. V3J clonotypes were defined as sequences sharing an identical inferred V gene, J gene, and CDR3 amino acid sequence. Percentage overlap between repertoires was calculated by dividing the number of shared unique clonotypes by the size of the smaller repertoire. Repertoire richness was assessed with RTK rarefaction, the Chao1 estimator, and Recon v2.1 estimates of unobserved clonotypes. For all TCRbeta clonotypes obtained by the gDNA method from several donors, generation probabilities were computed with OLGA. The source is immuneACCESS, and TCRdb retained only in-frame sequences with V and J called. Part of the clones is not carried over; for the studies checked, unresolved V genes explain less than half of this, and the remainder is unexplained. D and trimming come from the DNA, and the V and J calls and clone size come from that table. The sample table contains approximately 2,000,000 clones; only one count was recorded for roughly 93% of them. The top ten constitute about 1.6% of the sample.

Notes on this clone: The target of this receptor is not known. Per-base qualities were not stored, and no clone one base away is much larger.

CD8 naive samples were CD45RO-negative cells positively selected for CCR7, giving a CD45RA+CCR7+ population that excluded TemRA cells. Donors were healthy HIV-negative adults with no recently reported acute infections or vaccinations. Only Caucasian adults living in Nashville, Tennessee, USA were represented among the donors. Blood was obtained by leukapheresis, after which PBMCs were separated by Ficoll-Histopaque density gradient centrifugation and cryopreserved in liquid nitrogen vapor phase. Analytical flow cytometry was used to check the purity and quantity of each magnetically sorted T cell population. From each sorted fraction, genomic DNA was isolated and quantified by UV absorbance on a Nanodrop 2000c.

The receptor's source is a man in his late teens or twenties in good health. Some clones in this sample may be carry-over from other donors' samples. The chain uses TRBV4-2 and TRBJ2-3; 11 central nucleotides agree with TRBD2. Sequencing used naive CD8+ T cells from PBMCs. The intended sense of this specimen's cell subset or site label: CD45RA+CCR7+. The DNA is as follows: TGTGCCAGCAGCCAAGATATAGCTAGCGGGAGGACTTCAACCACAGATACGCAGTATTTT. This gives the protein CASSQDIASGRTSTTDTQYF.